The text below deals with one T cell receptor (beta chain). The target antigen is unknown. The sample comes from a study of T cell repertoires in cytomegalovirus infection. Study-level results: Individuals carrying CMV plus the relevant HLA were identified by cumulative frequency of public TCR beta families.

The germline gives CDR1 MGHRA, CDR2 YSYEKL. V lost 1 base and J 4 bases, leaving 10 bases between the germline ends. This CDR3 has 14 amino acids. One entry per CDR3 protein results from TCRdb running MiXCR on the reads. Seen here are about 890,000 distinct CDR3 sequences, around a third observed once, and the top ten hold more than 13%. This chain links TRBV4-1 with TRBJ1-2; no firm D call. The TCR sequence derives from a human donor in good health (CMV status not recorded). Some clones in this sample may be carry-over from other donors' samples. The material sequenced was cultured CD8+ T cells from PBMCs, taken from culture after CMV antigen stimulation. CDR3 DNA: TGCGCCAGCAGCCAAGCCGGGCAGGTCTATGGCTACACCTTC. Translated, it gives CASSQAGQVYGYTF.